This T cell receptor beta chain was sequenced in a study of human T cells and chemical hapten exposure. Study findings and constraints: The number of TCRs above 1 in 1000 frequency did not change after DPC sensitization.

For the library, individual cDNA molecules each received unique molecular identifiers. Each CDR3 protein is one row after TCRdb ran MiXCR on the reads. This table has 95,000 to 150,000 distinct CDR3 sequences, 8.5% to 9% appearing once. From whole blood left unfractionated, total RNA was extracted. This clonotype came up many times. Its antigen is undetermined. The J segment lost 4 bases and the V segment lost 5 bases, leaving 4 bases of the junction unmatched. CDR3 length: 13 residues. Looked up from germline, CDR1 is MNHNS and CDR2 is SASEGT. Material for sequencing was whole blood. The chain combines TRBV6-1 with TRBJ1-1; 7 bases line up with TRBD1. The clonotype comes from a human donor in good health. Some clones in this sample may be carry-over from other donors' samples. CDR3: CASSRRTGTEAFF. Here the CDR3 DNA reads TGTGCCAGCAGTCGACGGACAGGCACTGAAGCTTTCTTT.